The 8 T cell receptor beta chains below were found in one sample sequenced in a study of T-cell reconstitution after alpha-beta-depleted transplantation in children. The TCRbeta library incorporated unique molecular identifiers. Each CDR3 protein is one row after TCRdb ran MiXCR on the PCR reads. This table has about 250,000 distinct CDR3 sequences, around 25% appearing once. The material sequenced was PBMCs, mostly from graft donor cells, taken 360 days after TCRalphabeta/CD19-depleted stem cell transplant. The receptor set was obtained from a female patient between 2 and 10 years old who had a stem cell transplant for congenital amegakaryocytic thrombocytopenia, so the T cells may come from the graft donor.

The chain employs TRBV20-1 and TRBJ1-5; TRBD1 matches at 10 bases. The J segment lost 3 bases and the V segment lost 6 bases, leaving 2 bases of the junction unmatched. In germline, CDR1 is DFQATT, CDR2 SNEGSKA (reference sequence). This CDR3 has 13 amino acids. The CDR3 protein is CSARQGANQPQHF. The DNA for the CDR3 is TGCAGTGCCCGACAGGGGGCCAATCAGCCCCAGCATTTT.

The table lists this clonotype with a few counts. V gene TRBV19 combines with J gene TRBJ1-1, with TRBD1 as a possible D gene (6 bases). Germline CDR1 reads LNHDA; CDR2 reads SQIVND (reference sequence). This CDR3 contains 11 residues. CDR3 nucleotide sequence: TGTGTCGTCAGCAATGGGGGCCGAGCTTTCTTT. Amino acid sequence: CVVSNGGRAFF.

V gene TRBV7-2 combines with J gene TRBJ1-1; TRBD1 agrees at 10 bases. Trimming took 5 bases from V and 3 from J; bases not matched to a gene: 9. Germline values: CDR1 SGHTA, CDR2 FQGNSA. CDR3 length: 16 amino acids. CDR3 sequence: CASSRQGAMGYTEAFF. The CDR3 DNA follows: TGTGCCAGCAGCAGACAGGGGGCGATGGGGTACACTGAAGCTTTCTTT.

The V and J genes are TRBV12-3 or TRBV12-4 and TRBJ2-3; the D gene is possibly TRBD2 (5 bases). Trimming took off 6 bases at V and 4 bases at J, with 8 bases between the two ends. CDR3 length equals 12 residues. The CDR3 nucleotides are TGTGCCAGCAGCCCGGGGTCAGATACGCAGTATTTT. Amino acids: CASSPGSDTQYF.

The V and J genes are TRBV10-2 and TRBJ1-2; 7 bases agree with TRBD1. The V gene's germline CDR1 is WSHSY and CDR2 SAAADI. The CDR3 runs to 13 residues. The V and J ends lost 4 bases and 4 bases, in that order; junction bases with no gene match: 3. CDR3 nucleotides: TGCGCCAGCAGTGTGGACAGGCCCTATGGCTACACCTTC. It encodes CASSVDRPYGYTF.

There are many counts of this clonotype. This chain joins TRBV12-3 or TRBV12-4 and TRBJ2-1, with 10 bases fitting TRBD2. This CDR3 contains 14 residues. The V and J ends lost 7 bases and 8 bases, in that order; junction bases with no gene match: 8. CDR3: CASKPGLAYHEQFF. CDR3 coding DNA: TGTGCCAGCAAACCGGGACTAGCGTATCATGAGCAGTTCTTC.

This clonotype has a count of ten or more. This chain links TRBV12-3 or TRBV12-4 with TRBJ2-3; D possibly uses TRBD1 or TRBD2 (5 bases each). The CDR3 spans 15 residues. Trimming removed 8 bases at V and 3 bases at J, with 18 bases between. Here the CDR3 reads CASSRAGGRTDTQYF. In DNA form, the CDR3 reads TGTGCCAGCTCCAGGGCTGGGGGTAGAACAGATACGCAGTATTTT.

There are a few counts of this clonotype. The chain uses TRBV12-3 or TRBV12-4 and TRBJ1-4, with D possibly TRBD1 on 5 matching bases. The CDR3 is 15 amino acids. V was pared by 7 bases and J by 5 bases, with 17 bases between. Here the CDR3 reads CASNREGAANEKLFF. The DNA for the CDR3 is TGTGCCAGCAACCGCGAAGGGGCGGCGAATGAAAAACTGTTTTTT.